This T cell receptor beta chain was captured in a study of blood T cells in healthy people across ages. Study conclusions and caveats: Older age coincided with a roughly linear decline in TCR beta diversity per million T cells.

A second PCR of 7 to 11 cycles used a sample-barcoded 5' primer and a J-beta primer mix. Researchers report that each sample yielded at least 3 million CDR3-containing paired-end reads. One entry per CDR3 protein, called by TCRdb with MiXCR from the 5' RACE reads. Among over a million distinct CDR3 sequences listed, more than 35% were seen once. The CDR3 extends over 13 amino acids. The germline CDR1 and CDR2 sequences are DFQATT and SNEGSKA (reference sequence). V was clipped by 5 bases and J by 2 bases, with 12 bases between them. Note on this clonotype: No antigen is known for it.

V gene TRBV20-1 combines with J gene TRBJ2-5; D is possibly TRBD1 (6 bases). The sequence came from a woman aged 55-75 years in good health. Sequencing used blood. The DNA for the CDR3 is TGCAGTGCTGCAGACAGGACTCAAGAGACCCAGTACTTC. This translates into CSAADRTQETQYF.